Sequencing of this T cell receptor (beta chain) was carried out in a study of cytomegalovirus exposure and HLA in healthy donors. The study, taken as a whole, reports: The records held CMV serostatus as the only immune exposure information. Analysis performed later found roughly 17,000 TCR beta sequences associated with HLA alleles at 0.05 false discovery rate. Researchers reported in a later analysis that common viral pathogens appeared linked to several top clusters.

Primers included in the PCR were 60 Vbeta and 13 Jbeta primers. Produced via immunoSEQ multiplex PCR; TCRdb's table is partial and in-frame only. The sample records roughly 120,000 clones, roughly four fifths being singletons. Comments on this clone: The antigen is undetermined.

This CDR3 comprises 21 residues. CDR1 and CDR2 from the germline V gene are SGHVS and FNYEAQ. V lost 2 bases, J lost 0 bases, and 18 bases stayed unmatched. Sequencing was done on a sample of PBMCs. The receptor was isolated from a young woman in good health and CMV-seronegative. The V call is TRBV7-6, the J call TRBJ1-3; 8 nucleotides line up with TRBD1. CDR3: CASSLLPQSRTGPRSGNTIYF. For the CDR3, the DNA is TGTGCCAGCAGCTTACTACCCCAATCCCGGACAGGGCCTCGCTCTGGAAACACCATATATTTT.